The T cell receptor (beta chain) under discussion was sequenced for a study of blood T cell repertoires in COVID-19. For the study at large: The origin of the acute and convalescent COVID-19 samples was the United States, Italy and Spain. Sources were T cells, B-cell-depleted T cells, or PBMCs; the material itself was cDNA or gDNA.

Authors' processing steps: Reference gene primer amplification in the assay estimated nucleated cell counts. The data were produced by immunoSEQ multiplex PCR, yet TCRdb's version contains in-frame clones alone and is incomplete. The V and J calls and clone size are taken from that table; D and trimming were inferred from the DNA. The sample includes about 85,000 clones, around nine tenths of them seen just once. Germline V gives CDR1 ENHRY, CDR2 SYGVKD. The CDR3 is 12 residues long. The genes are TRBV10-3 and TRBJ2-1, with TRBD2 matching 9 bases. The sample comprised peripheral blood. The clonotype originates from a man aged 55 to 69 with acute or convalescent COVID-19. The CDR3 is CALAGAHNEQFF. CDR3 bases: TGTGCTTTAGCGGGGGCCCACAATGAGCAGTTCTTC.